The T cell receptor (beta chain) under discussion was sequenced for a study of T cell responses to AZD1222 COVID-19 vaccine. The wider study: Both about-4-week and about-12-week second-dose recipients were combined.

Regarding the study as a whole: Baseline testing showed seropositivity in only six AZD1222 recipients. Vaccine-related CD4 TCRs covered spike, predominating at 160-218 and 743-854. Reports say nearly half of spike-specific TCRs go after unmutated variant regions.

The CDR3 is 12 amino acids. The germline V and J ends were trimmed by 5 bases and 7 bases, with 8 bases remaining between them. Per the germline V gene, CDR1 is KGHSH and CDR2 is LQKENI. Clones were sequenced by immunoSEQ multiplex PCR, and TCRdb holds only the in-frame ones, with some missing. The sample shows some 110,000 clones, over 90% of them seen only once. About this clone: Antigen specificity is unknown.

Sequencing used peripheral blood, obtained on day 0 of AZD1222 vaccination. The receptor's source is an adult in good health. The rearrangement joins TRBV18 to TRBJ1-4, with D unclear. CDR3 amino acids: CASSTGSEKLFF. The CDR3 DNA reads TGTGCCAGCTCAACCGGAAGTGAAAAACTGTTTTTT.